This T cell receptor beta chain came from a study of blood T cell repertoires in COVID-19. At the level of the study: Material from acute and convalescent COVID-19 was sourced from the United States, Italy and Spain. PBMCs, B-cell-depleted T cells, or T cells provided the cDNA or gDNA that made up the material.

Seattle participants joined during active infection and were tracked over time. V lost 6 bases and J lost 8; bases outside the gene matches: 7. This CDR3 is 12 amino acids long. Germline V gene sequence: CDR1 SQVTM, CDR2 ANQGSEA. How the authors handled the data: For nucleated cells, counts were estimated from reference gene primer amplification. Clones were read by immunoSEQ multiplex PCR, and TCRdb kept only the in-frame ones, dropping some. The V and J calls and clone size were taken over from that table, and D and trimming were inferred from the DNA. The data hold roughly 180,000 clones, with 80% to 90% observed a single time.

The rearrangement joins TRBV29-1 to TRBJ1-2; 9 bases map to TRBD1. Sequencing was performed on peripheral blood. The receptor was isolated from a woman aged 40-49 years with COVID-19, enrolled during active disease. The CDR3 spells CSVATGGKGYTF. DNA of the CDR3: TGCAGCGTGGCAACAGGGGGCAAGGGCTACACCTTC.